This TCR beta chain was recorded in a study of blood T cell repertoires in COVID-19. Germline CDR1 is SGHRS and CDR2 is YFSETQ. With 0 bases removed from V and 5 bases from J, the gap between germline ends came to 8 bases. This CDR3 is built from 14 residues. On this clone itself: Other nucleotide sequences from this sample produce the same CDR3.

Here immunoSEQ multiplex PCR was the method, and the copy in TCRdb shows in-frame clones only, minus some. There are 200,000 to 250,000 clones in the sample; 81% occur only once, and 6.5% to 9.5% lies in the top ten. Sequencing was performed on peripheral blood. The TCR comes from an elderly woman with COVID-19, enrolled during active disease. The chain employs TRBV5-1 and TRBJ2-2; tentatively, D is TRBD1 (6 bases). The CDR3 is CASSLVGATGELFF. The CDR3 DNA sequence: TGCGCCAGCAGCTTGGTGGGGGCGACCGGGGAGCTGTTTTTT.